This is a list of T cell receptor beta chains from one sample in a study of T-cell memory formation after mild COVID-19. In TCRdb, the 5' RACE reads were re-called with MiXCR into one record per CDR3 protein. The repertoire includes a few hundred thousand distinct CDR3 sequences, 20% to 25% of them detected once, and around 9% sits in the top ten. The sample was PBMCs or a T cell subset sorted from them (not recorded which). The source is an adult woman who had mild COVID-19 (a few samples of this study predate the infection). Cell type and time point are not known. The CDR3 runs from the conserved cysteine through the conserved F or W. The D gene is left open where the match is weak. Only part of the rows carry a size: once, few, many, or a class if the clone is expanded.

J | D | size | V | CDR3 | DNA
TRBJ1-2 | TRBD1 | . | TRBV5-6 | CASSSDRGGYTF | TGTGCCAGCAGCTCCGACAGGGGCGGCTACACCTTC
TRBJ2-5 | . | few | TRBV7-8 | CASSLRLEETQYF | TGTGCCAGCAGCTTAAGACTTGAAGAGACCCAGTACTTC
TRBJ1-1 | TRBD1 | . | TRBV18 | CASSPRQGAEGTEAFF | TGTGCCAGCTCACCCCGGCAGGGGGCTGAGGGGACTGAAGCTTTCTTT
TRBJ1-1 | . | . | TRBV29-1 | CSVVHGQNTEAFF | TGCAGCGTTGTGCACGGACAAAACACTGAAGCTTTCTTT
TRBJ1-1 | TRBD1 | . | TRBV29-1 | CSGDRGNTEAFF | TGCAGCGGCGACAGGGGGAACACTGAAGCTTTCTTT
TRBJ2-2 | . | . | TRBV7-2 | CASSWGTNTGELFF | TGTGCCAGCAGCTGGGGGACGAACACCGGGGAGCTGTTTTTT
TRBJ2-2 | . | . | TRBV19 | CASSEGSANTGELFF | TGTGCCAGTTCCGAGGGCAGTGCGAACACCGGGGAGCTGTTTTTT
TRBJ2-5 | . | . | TRBV4-1 | CASSHPARQETQYF | TGCGCCAGCAGCCACCCCGCTAGGCAAGAGACCCAGTACTTC
TRBJ2-1 | TRBD2 | . | TRBV29-1 | CSVGFRLAGGHNEQFF | TGCAGCGTTGGTTTCCGACTAGCGGGAGGTCACAATGAGCAGTTCTTC
TRBJ2-3 | . | many | TRBV2 | CASSEGDRLISDTQYF | TGTGCCAGCAGTGAGGGAGACCGGTTAATCTCAGATACGCAGTATTTT
TRBJ2-5 | TRBD1 | many | TRBV29-1 | CSVRGQGIEETQYF | TGCAGCGTTCGCGGACAGGGGATAGAAGAGACCCAGTACTTC
TRBJ2-4 | TRBD1 | . | TRBV20-1 | CSARDSGQLGNIQYF | TGCAGTGCTAGAGATTCGGGACAGCTGGGGAACATTCAGTACTTC
TRBJ2-7 | TRBD2 | . | TRBV20-1 | CSARDLTSGSSYEQYF | TGCAGTGCTAGAGATCTAACAAGCGGGAGCTCCTACGAGCAGTACTTC
TRBJ2-3 | . | . | TRBV18 | CASSRDSDTDTQYF | TGTGCCAGCTCCCGCGACTCCGACACAGATACGCAGTATTTT
TRBJ2-3 | . | . | TRBV7-9 | CASSSPATDTQYF | TGTGCCAGCAGCTCCCCGGCCACAGATACGCAGTATTTT
TRBJ2-7 | TRBD1 | . | TRBV15 | CATSKTIGTGSREQYF | TGTGCCACCAGCAAAACGATCGGGACAGGGAGTAGGGAGCAGTACTTC
TRBJ2-4 | . | few | TRBV12-3/TRBV12-4 | CASSLSRVKIDF | TGTGCCAGCAGTTTAAGTCGGGTCAAGATAGACTTC
TRBJ2-1 | . | few | TRBV6-6 | CASSSYPGGNEQFF | TGTGCCAGCAGTTCCTACCCTGGGGGCAATGAGCAGTTCTTC
TRBJ2-7 | . | many | TRBV7-3 | CASSLDPTYEQYF | TGTGCCAGCAGCTTGGACCCTACCTACGAGCAGTACTTC
TRBJ2-1 | TRBD1 | many | TRBV7-2 | CASSPRQGYYNEQFF | TGTGCCAGCAGCCCCCGACAGGGTTATTACAATGAGCAGTTCTTC
TRBJ2-1 | TRBD2 | . | TRBV12-3/TRBV12-4 | CASSLRASGDYNEQFF | TGTGCCAGCAGTTTAAGGGCTAGCGGAGACTACAATGAGCAGTTCTTC
TRBJ1-4 | TRBD1 | . | TRBV15 | CATSSPGTGLEKLFF | TGTGCCACCAGCAGTCCCGGGACAGGGTTAGAAAAACTGTTTTTT
TRBJ2-3 | TRBD1 | . | TRBV11-2 | CASSLKRTGASTDTQYF | TGTGCCAGCAGCTTAAAGCGGACAGGGGCCAGCACAGATACGCAGTATTTT
TRBJ2-2 | . | . | TRBV7-3 | CASSPHSRLVPTSSTGELFF | TGTGCCAGCAGCCCACATTCGAGACTTGTCCCAACCTCGAGCACCGGGGAGCTGTTTTTT
TRBJ2-2 | . | . | TRBV24-1 | CATSDQTGYPTGELFF | TGTGCCACCAGTGATCAAACAGGGTATCCGACCGGGGAGCTGTTTTTT
TRBJ1-2 | . | . | TRBV19 | CASRGQLYGYTF | TGTGCCAGTAGGGGCCAGCTCTATGGCTACACCTTC
TRBJ1-4 | . | . | TRBV25-1 | CASSEVAQGEKLFF | TGTGCCAGCAGTGAAGTAGCCCAGGGTGAAAAACTGTTTTTT
TRBJ1-5 | . | . | TRBV2 | CASTPNGAANQPQHF | TGTGCCAGCACTCCGAATGGGGCAGCAAATCAGCCCCAGCATTTT
TRBJ1-1 | . | . | TRBV5-1 | CASSVGGVSGTEAFF | TGCGCCAGCAGCGTGGGAGGCGTCTCGGGTACTGAAGCTTTCTTT
TRBJ2-7 | . | . | TRBV7-9 | CASSLAGLEQYF | TGTGCCAGCAGCTTAGCCGGGTTGGAGCAGTACTTC
TRBJ2-3 | . | . | TRBV6-1 | CASSASLETDTQYF | TGTGCCAGCAGTGCGAGCCTCGAGACAGATACGCAGTATTTT
TRBJ2-1 | . | . | TRBV7-3 | CASSLGAGQSPDEQFF | TGTGCCAGCAGCCTCGGCGCGGGACAGTCTCCCGATGAGCAGTTCTTC
TRBJ2-2 | . | few | TRBV30 | CAWSPRRTGELFF | TGTGCCTGGAGTCCTCGACGGACCGGGGAGCTGTTTTTT
TRBJ1-1 | . | few | TRBV20-1 | CSAEMLGNRPNTEAFF | TGCAGTGCCGAGATGCTAGGTAACAGGCCGAACACTGAAGCTTTCTTT
TRBJ2-7 | . | . | TRBV9 | CASSVSGSYEQYF | TGTGCCAGCAGCGTTTCAGGTTCCTACGAGCAGTACTTC
TRBJ2-5 | . | . | TRBV18 | CASSPERETQYF | TGTGCCAGCTCACCTGAGAGAGAGACCCAGTACTTC
TRBJ2-1 | . | . | TRBV12-3/TRBV12-4 | CASSETGSEQFF | TGTGCCAGCAGCGAGACTGGGTCTGAGCAGTTCTTC
TRBJ2-7 | TRBD2 | few | TRBV12-3/TRBV12-4 | CASSLWWREATNYEQYF | TGTGCCAGCAGTTTATGGTGGCGGGAGGCCACCAATTACGAGCAGTACTTC
TRBJ2-7 | . | . | TRBV4-1 | CASSQDFLAGGWFHSSYEQYF | TGCGCCAGCAGCCAAGATTTTTTAGCAGGTGGATGGTTTCATAGCTCCTACGAGCAGTACTTC
TRBJ1-5 | . | . | TRBV29-1 | CSVLTGWGQPQHF | TGCAGCGTTCTGACGGGGTGGGGTCAGCCCCAGCATTTT
TRBJ2-6 | . | few | TRBV19 | CASSPNSGANVLTF | TGTGCCAGTAGTCCTAACTCTGGGGCCAACGTCCTGACTTTC
TRBJ2-5 | TRBD1 | few | TRBV7-2 | CASSQYFSGGGRETQYF | TGTGCCAGCAGCCAATACTTCTCAGGGGGCGGGCGGGAGACCCAGTACTTC
TRBJ1-2 | . | . | TRBV2 | CASTLTTSYGYTF | TGTGCCAGCACCTTGACGACTTCCTATGGCTACACCTTC
TRBJ2-5 | . | few | TRBV15 | CATSRAKETQYF | TGTGCCACCAGCAGAGCGAAGGAGACCCAGTACTTC
TRBJ2-7 | . | . | TRBV3-1 | CASSPRSYEQYF | TGTGCCAGCAGCCCACGTTCCTACGAGCAGTACTTC
TRBJ1-1 | . | few | TRBV5-1 | CASSLVGLYTEAFF | TGCGCCAGCAGCTTGGTGGGGCTGTACACTGAAGCTTTCTTT
TRBJ1-1 | . | . | TRBV27 | CASNTLGMNTEAFF | .
TRBJ2-5 | TRBD2 | few | TRBV7-9 | CASSLGGGGETQYF | TGTGCCAGCAGCTTAGGCGGGGGTGGAGAGACCCAGTACTTC
TRBJ2-1 | . | few | TRBV11-3 | CASSLVGVWGQADYNEQFF | TGTGCCAGCAGCTTAGTAGGGGTCTGGGGGCAAGCGGATTACAATGAGCAGTTCTTC
TRBJ1-1 | . | few | TRBV29-1 | CSAPGSGGTEAFF | TGCAGCGCCCCGGGTTCGGGGGGGACTGAAGCTTTCTTT
TRBJ1-2 | TRBD1 | . | TRBV7-6 | CASSLGPGTGGSGYTF | TGTGCCAGCAGCTTAGGTCCAGGGACAGGGGGCTCTGGCTACACCTTC